The present TCR beta chain was sequenced within a study of blood T cells in healthy people across ages. A second PCR, run for about 7 to 12 cycles, used a sample-barcoded 5' primer plus a J-beta primer mix. TCRdb re-analysed the 5' RACE reads in MiXCR, keeping a single row per CDR3 protein. Among approximately 760,000 distinct CDR3 sequences listed, roughly 25% were seen once. This CDR3 has 16 amino acids. The V segment lost 5 bases and the J segment 6 bases; nucleotides outside the gene matches: 8. Germline lookup yields CDR1 LGHNT and CDR2 FRNRAP. The data were also submitted as part of a second study, on T cells of mothers and their children.

This chain uses TRBV12-5 with TRBJ1-4; TRBD1 aligns across 11 bases. The receptor was isolated from a boy aged 10-17 years in good health. The sequenced sample consisted of blood. The CDR3 protein is CASGNTGQGAYEKLFF. The DNA of the CDR3 is TGTGCTAGTGGTAACACCGGACAGGGGGCTTATGAAAAACTGTTTTTT. Looking up the rest from reference TRBV12-5 and TRBJ1-4 gives the full variable domain: DARVTQTPRHKVTEMGQEVTMRCQPILGHNTVFWYRQTMMQGLELLAYFRNRAPLDDSGMPKDRFSAEMPDATLATLKIQPSEPRDSAVYFCASGNTGQGAYEKLFFGSGTQLSVL.